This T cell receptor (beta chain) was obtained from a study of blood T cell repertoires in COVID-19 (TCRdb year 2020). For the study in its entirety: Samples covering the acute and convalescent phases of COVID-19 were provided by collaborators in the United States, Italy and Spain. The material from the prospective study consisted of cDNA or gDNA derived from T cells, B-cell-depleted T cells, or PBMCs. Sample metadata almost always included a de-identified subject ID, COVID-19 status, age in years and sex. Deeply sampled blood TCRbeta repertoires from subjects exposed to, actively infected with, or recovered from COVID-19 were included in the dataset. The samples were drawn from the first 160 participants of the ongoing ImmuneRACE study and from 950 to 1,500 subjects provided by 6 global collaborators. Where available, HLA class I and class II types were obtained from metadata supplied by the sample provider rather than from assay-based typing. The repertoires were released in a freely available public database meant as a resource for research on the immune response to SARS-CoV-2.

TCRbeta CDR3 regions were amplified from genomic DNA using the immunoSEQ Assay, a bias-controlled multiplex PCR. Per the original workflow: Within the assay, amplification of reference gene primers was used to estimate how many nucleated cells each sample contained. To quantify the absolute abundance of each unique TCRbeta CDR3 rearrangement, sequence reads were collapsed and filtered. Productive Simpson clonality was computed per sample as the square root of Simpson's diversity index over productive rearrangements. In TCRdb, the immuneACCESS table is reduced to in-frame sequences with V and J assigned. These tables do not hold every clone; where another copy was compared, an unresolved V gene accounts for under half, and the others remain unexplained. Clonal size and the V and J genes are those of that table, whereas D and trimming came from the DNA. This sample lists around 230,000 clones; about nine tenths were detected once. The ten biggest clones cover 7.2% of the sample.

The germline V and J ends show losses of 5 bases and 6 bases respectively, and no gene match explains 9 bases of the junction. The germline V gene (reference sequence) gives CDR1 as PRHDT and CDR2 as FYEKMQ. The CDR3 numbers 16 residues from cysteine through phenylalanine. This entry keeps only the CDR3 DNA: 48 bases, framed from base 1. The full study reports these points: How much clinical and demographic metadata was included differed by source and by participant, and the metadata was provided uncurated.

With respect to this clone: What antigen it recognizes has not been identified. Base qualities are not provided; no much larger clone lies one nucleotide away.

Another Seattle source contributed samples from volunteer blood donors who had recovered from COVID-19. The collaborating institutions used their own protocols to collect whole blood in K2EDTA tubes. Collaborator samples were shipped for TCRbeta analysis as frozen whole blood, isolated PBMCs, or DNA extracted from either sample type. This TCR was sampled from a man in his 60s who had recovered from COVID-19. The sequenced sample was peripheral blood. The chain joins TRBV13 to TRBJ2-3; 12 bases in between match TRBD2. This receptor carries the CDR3 CASSLATSGGMDTQYF. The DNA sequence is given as TGTGCCAGCAGCCTCGCGACTAGCGGGGGTATGGATACGCAGTATTTT.